The 23 T cell receptor beta chains listed next were all sequenced from one sample in a study of a mutant IDH1 vaccine in newly diagnosed glioma. For these receptors, no antigen is known. Clones were sequenced by immunoSEQ multiplex PCR, and TCRdb holds only the in-frame ones, with some missing. The data show about 36,000 clones, more than 80% seen once. This sample's time point: week 5, during vaccination. Each dose delivered 300 ug of mutant IDH1 20-mer peptide subcutaneously with imiquimod. Specimen: PBMCs, collected from a glioma patient whose treatment included an IDH1 peptide vaccine. Receptor source: a man in his forties or fifties with glioma.

This clone has a single count. This chain links TRBV28 with TRBJ1-5; D is ambiguous. The CDR3 sequence is 13 residues long. Germline V gives CDR1 MDHEN, CDR2 SYDVKM. The ends were cut back, 7 bases at V and 2 bases at J, with 9 bases in the middle. The CDR3 DNA follows: TGTGCCAGCAACGGTGGTGGCAATCAGCCCCAGCATTTT. Amino acids: CASNGGGNQPQHF. The whole variable domain, remainder taken from reference TRBV28 and TRBJ1-5, is DVKVTQSSRYLVKRTGEKVFLECVQDMDHENMFWYRQDPGLGLRLIYFSYDVKMKEKGDIPEGYSVSREKKERFSLILESASTNQTSMYLCASNGGGNQPQHFGDGTRLSIL.

The chain has TRBV2 and TRBJ2-4, with D tentatively TRBD2 (5 bases). The CDR3 totals 14 residues. The germline V and J ends were trimmed by 6 bases and 1 base, with 10 bases remaining between them. Germline loops: CDR1 SNHLY, CDR2 FYNNEI. DNA of the CDR3: TGTGCCAGCAGGGGAGATTCGGCCAAAAACATTCAGTACTTC. Protein product: CASRGDSAKNIQYF.

The chain employs TRBV6-5 and TRBJ1-5; D gene unclear. Trimming removed 3 bases at V and 11 bases at J, with 17 bases between. The CDR3 is 14 residues long. Germline-derived CDR1 and CDR2 are MNHEY and SVGAGI. CDR3 bases: TGTGCCAGCAGTTATTCCCGTGACCGGCAGGCCCAGCATTTT. It translates to CASSYSRDRQAQHF.

The J gene is TRBJ1-1, the V gene TRBV25-1; D perhaps matches TRBD1 (5 bases). V lost 4 bases and J 8 bases, leaving 14 bases between the germline ends. This CDR3 region has 13 residues. Germline loops: CDR1 MGHDK, CDR2 SYGVNS. The CDR3 region is CASSVVGGLEAFF. The CDR3 DNA follows: TGTGCCAGCAGTGTAGTGGGGGGACTCGAAGCTTTCTTT.

The chain uses TRBV6-1 and TRBJ1-3, with D unresolved. V was trimmed by 2 bases and J by 0 bases, leaving 14 bases between them. CDR1 and CDR2 from the germline V gene are MNHNS and SASEGT. The CDR3 totals 17 residues. The CDR3 is CASSESGATSSGNTIYF. CDR3 nucleotides: TGTGCCAGCAGTGAATCAGGCGCTACGAGCTCTGGAAACACCATATATTTT.

The V gene is TRBV7-9, the J gene TRBJ2-1; D gene uncertain. The CDR3 is 12 residues long. Between the trimmed V and J ends, which lost 4 bases and 8 bases, there was a span of 9 bases. CDR1 SEHNR and CDR2 FQNEAQ come from the germline V gene (reference sequence). This CDR3 reads CASSSDGDEQFF. The CDR3 DNA is TGTGCCAGCAGCTCCGATGGTGATGAGCAGTTCTTC.

The chain recombines TRBV10-3 with TRBJ1-4, with 7 bases lining up with TRBD1. The CDR3 runs 12 residues. The germline CDR1 and CDR2 sequences are ENHRY and SYGVKD. The trim removed 11 bases at V and 4 bases at J, leaving 4 bases unmatched. In DNA form, the CDR3 reads TGTGCCCACGGACAGGATAATGAAAAACTGTTTTTT. Translating gives CAHGQDNEKLFF.

This sequence joins TRBV28 and TRBJ2-1; possibly TRBD2 for D (9 bases). Between the trimmed V and J ends, which lost 8 bases and 5 bases, there was a span of 19 bases. This CDR3 is 15 amino acids long. Germline CDR1 MDHEN, CDR2 SYDVKM. The CDR3 reads CASRDRGLAHNEQFF. The DNA of the CDR3 is TGTGCCAGCCGAGACAGGGGACTAGCACACAATGAGCAGTTCTTC.

The chain joins TRBV19 to TRBJ2-5; 10 positions agree with TRBD2. Germline trimming cut 5 bases from V and 4 bases from J; bases unmatched to any gene: 22. The germline CDR1 and CDR2 sequences are LNHDA and SQIVND (reference sequence). The CDR3 covers 20 residues. The CDR3 loop reads CASSDSLAGDLIGVGETQYF. CDR3 DNA: TGTGCCAGTAGTGACTCTCTAGCGGGAGATCTCATCGGAGTCGGAGAGACCCAGTACTTC. Supplemented by reference TRBV19 and TRBJ2-5, the full variable domain reads DGGITQSPKYLFRKEGQNVTLSCEQNLNHDAMYWYRQDPGQGLRLIYYSQIVNDFQKGDIAEGYSVSREKKESFPLTVTSAQKNPTAFYLCASSDSLAGDLIGVGETQYFGPGTRLLVL.

The V and J genes are TRBV10-3 and TRBJ1-3; 9 bases fit TRBD1. There are 15 residues in the CDR3. V trimming: 6 bases; J trimming: 4 bases; junction bases outside the gene matches: 7. Per germline, CDR1 ENHRY and CDR2 SYGVKD. The CDR3 region is CAIRGQGAGGNTIYF. CDR3 DNA: TGTGCCATCAGGGGACAGGGAGCAGGGGGAAACACCATATATTTT.

J is TRBJ1-5 and V is TRBV10-3; D remains ambiguous. The CDR3 is 14 amino acids. Trimming took 0 bases from V and 8 from J, leaving 11 bases between them. Germline V gives CDR1 ENHRY, CDR2 SYGVKD. The CDR3 nucleotides read TGTGCCATCAGTGAGTCGTCGGGATCCGAGCCCCAGCATTTT. Residues: CAISESSGSEPQHF.

This chain links TRBV19 with TRBJ2-1; tentative D call: TRBD2 (5 bases). The CDR3 totals 12 residues. CDR1 and CDR2 (germline): LNHDA, SQIVND (reference sequence). V lost 5 bases and J 10 bases, leaving 12 bases between the germline ends. CDR3 in DNA: TGTGCCAGTAGTCCCGAGGAGGAGGAGCAGTTCTTC. This sequence encodes CASSPEEEEQFF.

This chain joins TRBV6-5 and TRBJ2-7; 12 bases are shared with TRBD2. The V segment lost 3 bases and the J segment 6 bases; nucleotides outside the gene matches: 9. The CDR3 is 16 amino acids. Germline CDR1 is MNHEY and CDR2 is SVGAGI. CDR3 nucleotide sequence: TGTGCCAGCAGTTATCTAGCGGGAGGGCCCGTCGCCGAGCAGTACTTC. Encoded protein: CASSYLAGGPVAEQYF.

The chain carries TRBV21-1 and TRBJ1-4. TRBV21-1 is a pseudogene. The CDR3 spans 15 residues. The CDR3 DNA is TGTGCCAGCATCGATAATAGGACGGTGAATGAAAAACTGTTTTTT. Translated: CASIDNRTVNEKLFF.

The chain has TRBV2 and TRBJ1-4, with D hard to call. In germline, CDR1 is SNHLY, CDR2 FYNNEI. Trimming took 8 bases from V and 5 from J, leaving 18 bases between them. The CDR3 extends over 15 amino acids. The CDR3 protein is CASRNGFTINEKLFF. In DNA form, the CDR3 reads TGTGCCAGCCGGAATGGATTCACCATCAATGAAAAACTGTTTTTT.

This chain connects TRBV5-1 to TRBJ1-2; D possibly corresponds to TRBD1 (6 bases). This CDR3 comprises 16 residues. Germline CDR1 SGHRS, CDR2 YFSETQ. V was trimmed by 0 bases and J by 4 bases, leaving 16 bases between them. CDR3 DNA sequence: TGCGCCAGCAGCTTGGGGAACAGGGATATAACCTATGGCTACACCTTC. Its protein is CASSLGNRDITYGYTF.

The chain links TRBV7-6 to TRBJ2-7; D is undetermined. This CDR3 spans 14 amino acids. V was pared by 0 bases and J by 3 bases, with 9 bases between. CDR1 and CDR2 (germline): SGHVS, FNYEAQ. The CDR3 reads CASSLAGPLYEQYF. In nucleotides, the CDR3 is TGTGCCAGCAGCTTAGCAGGTCCTCTCTACGAGCAGTACTTC.

The V call is TRBV4-1, the J call TRBJ1-4; no clear D gene. With 1 base removed from V and 8 bases from J, the gap between germline ends came to 8 bases. Per germline, CDR1 MGHRA and CDR2 YSYEKL. This CDR3 has 13 residues. CDR3 sequence: CASSQVEGEKLFF. For the CDR3, the DNA is TGCGCCAGCAGCCAAGTAGAAGGGGAAAAACTGTTTTTT.

The rearrangement joins TRBV2 to TRBJ2-1, with D hard to call. The ends were cut back, 7 bases at V and 9 bases at J, with 7 bases in the middle. There are 10 residues in the CDR3. Germline-derived CDR1 and CDR2 are SNHLY and FYNNEI. CDR3 sequence (DNA): TGTGCCAGCATGCGTGCTGAGCAGTTCTTC. It yields the protein CASMRAEQFF.

The V and J genes are TRBV7-2 and TRBJ2-2; no clear D. Looked up from germline, CDR1 is SGHTA and CDR2 is FQGNSA. Trimming left V 2 bases short and J 3 bases short, with 10 bases between. The CDR3 covers 15 residues. CDR3 sequence (DNA): TGTGCCAGCAGCTTACTGGGAACACACACCGGGGAGCTGTTTTTT. It codes for CASSLLGTHTGELFF.

The V gene is TRBV15, the J gene TRBJ2-5; no firm D call. CDR3 length: 13 amino acids. CDR1 and CDR2 from the germline V gene are LNHNV and YYDKDF (reference sequence). Trimming shortened V by 0 bases and J by 13 bases, and 15 bases separated the two germline ends. This chain's CDR3 is CATSRDRSSSRYF. The CDR3 DNA sequence: TGTGCCACCAGCAGAGATCGTTCTTCCTCACGGTACTTC.

The V call is TRBV23-1, the J call TRBJ2-3; D is perhaps TRBD1 (5 bases). TRBV23-1 belongs to the ORF category, with a function that is uncertain. V dropped 3 bases and J dropped 0 bases, with 7 bases sitting between them. There are 14 residues in the CDR3. The CDR3 region is CASSQRQSTDTQYF. The CDR3 DNA sequence: TGCGCCAGCAGTCAGAGACAGAGCACAGATACGCAGTATTTT.

This clone was seen a handful of times. The V and J genes are TRBV7-2 and TRBJ1-1; no firm D call. Trimming took off 3 bases at V and 1 base at J, with 3 bases between the two ends. In germline, CDR1 is SGHTA, CDR2 FQGNSA. CDR3 length: 12 residues. This CDR3 is CASSFQNTEAFF. The CDR3 nucleotides are TGTGCCAGCAGCTTCCAGAACACTGAAGCTTTCTTT.